What follows are 2 T cell receptor beta chains derived from one specimen sequenced in a study of blood T cell repertoires in COVID-19 (dated by TCRdb to 2020 to 2021). Receptor amplification or capture employed the immunoSEQ multiplex PCR assay. Sourced from immuneACCESS, this table was stored by TCRdb with only in-frame sequences that have V and J called. A share of the clones is absent; for the studies checked, an unresolved V gene accounts for under half, and the remainder has no known explanation. The sample table shows fewer than 300,000 clones, and around three quarters are seen once. The top ten clones comprise about 3% of the sample. The material sequenced was peripheral blood. The receptor set was obtained from a woman older than 75 with acute or convalescent COVID-19.

The genes are TRBV6-5 and TRBJ1-1; 7 positions agree with TRBD1. V dropped 10 bases and J dropped 5; count of bases not matched to a gene: 13. Looked up from germline, CDR1 is MNHEY and CDR2 is SVGAGI. The length of the CDR3 is 14 residues. CDR3 nucleotides: TGTGCCACTATCCGACAGGGAAGGTGGACTGAAGCTTTCTTT. Residues: CATIRQGRWTEAFF.

V usage is TRBV29-1 and J usage is TRBJ2-7, with 12 bases lining up with TRBD2. This CDR3 spans 16 amino acids. V lost 6 bases, J lost 0 bases, and 9 bases stayed unmatched. From germline, CDR1 is SQVTM and CDR2 ANQGSEA. CDR3 bases: TGCAGCGTAGCCGCCGGACTAGCGGGATCCTCCTACGAGCAGTACTTC. Amino acids: CSVAAGLAGSSYEQYF.